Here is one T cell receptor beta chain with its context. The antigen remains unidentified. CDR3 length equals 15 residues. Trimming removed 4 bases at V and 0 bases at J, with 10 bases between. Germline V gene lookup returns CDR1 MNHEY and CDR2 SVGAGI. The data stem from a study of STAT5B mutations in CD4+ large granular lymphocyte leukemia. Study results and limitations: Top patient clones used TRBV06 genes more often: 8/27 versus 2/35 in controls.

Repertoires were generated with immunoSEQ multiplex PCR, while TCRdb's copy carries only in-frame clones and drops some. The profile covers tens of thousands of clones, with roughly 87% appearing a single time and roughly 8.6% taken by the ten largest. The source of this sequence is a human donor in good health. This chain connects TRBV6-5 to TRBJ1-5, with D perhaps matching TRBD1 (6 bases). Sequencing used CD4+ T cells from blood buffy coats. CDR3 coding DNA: TGTGCCAGCAGTTCCAACAGGGCTAGCAATCAGCCCCAGCATTTT. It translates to CASSSNRASNQPQHF.